The following is a T cell receptor (beta chain) sequence with its context. Its target is not known. The data were obtained in a study of cytomegalovirus exposure and HLA in healthy donors. 13 Jbeta primers and 60 Vbeta primers were used for the PCR. Assay used: immunoSEQ multiplex PCR; TCRdb lists only in-frame clones, some missing. The sample includes some 200,000 clones, 75% to 90% of them seen just once. Overall study findings and caveats: Researchers catalogued some 160 TCR beta chains as cytomegalovirus-associated. According to an earlier analysis, most TCR beta V segments yielded productive rearrangements about 90% or about 30% of the time. In vitro experiments confirmed that three CMV-associated chains were specific for CMV antigens.

All the people who gave samples were healthy bone marrow donors. Germline V gene lookup returns CDR1 SEHNR and CDR2 FQNEAQ (reference sequence). The CDR3 extends over 18 amino acids. Trimming left V 10 bases short and J 1 base short, with 26 bases between. The chain employs TRBV7-9 and TRBJ2-1; possible D gene TRBD1, 6 bases. Sequencing was done on a sample of PBMCs. The clonotype comes from a woman aged 18-29 years in good health and CMV-seronegative. In nucleotides, the CDR3 is TGTGCCATCGAACAACCCCCCAGGGGCCGTCGGTCCTACAATGAGCAGTTCTTC. Its protein is CAIEQPPRGRRSYNEQFF.